Sequencing of this T cell receptor beta chain was carried out in a study of blood T cell repertoires in COVID-19. Study background: COVID-19 samples from acute and convalescent phases originated in the United States, Italy and Spain. T cells, B-cell-depleted T cells, or PBMCs supplied cDNA or gDNA.

V trimming: 5 bases; J trimming: 1 base; junction bases outside the gene matches: 3. This CDR3 is 14 amino acids long. Germline CDR1 SGHTA, CDR2 FQGNSA. Participant-given clinical history determined each cohort assignment. As originally analysed: The assay estimated nucleated cells by amplifying reference gene primers. Repertoires were generated with immunoSEQ multiplex PCR, while TCRdb's copy carries only in-frame clones and drops some. V and J calls plus clone size are reproduced from that table; the DNA served to infer D and trimming. In the table there are 270,000 or so clones, approximately 90% of which are singletons.

The chain joins TRBV7-2 to TRBJ1-1; 8 positions match TRBD1. The source material was PBMCs or T cells enriched from blood (not recorded which). The sequence derives from a man between 35 and 55 years old who had been exposed to COVID-19. In nucleotides, the CDR3 is TGTGCCAGCAGCGCCGGACAGGGGAACACTGAAGCTTTCTTT. Encoded protein: CASSAGQGNTEAFF.